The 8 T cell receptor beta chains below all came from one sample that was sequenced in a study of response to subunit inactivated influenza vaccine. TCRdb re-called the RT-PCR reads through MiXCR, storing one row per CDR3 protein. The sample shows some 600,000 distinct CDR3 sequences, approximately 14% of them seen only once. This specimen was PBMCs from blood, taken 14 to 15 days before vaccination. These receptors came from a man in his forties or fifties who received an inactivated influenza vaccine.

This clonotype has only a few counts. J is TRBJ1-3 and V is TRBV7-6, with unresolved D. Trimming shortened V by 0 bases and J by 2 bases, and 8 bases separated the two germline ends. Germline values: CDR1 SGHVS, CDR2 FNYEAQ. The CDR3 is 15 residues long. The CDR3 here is CASSLAVRTGNTIYF. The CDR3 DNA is TGTGCCAGCAGCTTAGCCGTCAGGACTGGAAACACCATATATTTT.

CDR3: CASSRQGARSYEQYF. The CDR3 nucleotides read TGTGCCAGCAGCCGACAGGGGGCTAGGTCCTACGAGCAGTACTTC. This rearrangement joins TRBV6-1 to TRBJ2-7; TRBD1 matches at 10 bases. CDR3 length: 15 amino acids. The junction had 6 bases not matched to a gene; V was cut back by 6 bases and J by 1 base. Germline-derived CDR1 and CDR2 are MNHNS and SASEGT.

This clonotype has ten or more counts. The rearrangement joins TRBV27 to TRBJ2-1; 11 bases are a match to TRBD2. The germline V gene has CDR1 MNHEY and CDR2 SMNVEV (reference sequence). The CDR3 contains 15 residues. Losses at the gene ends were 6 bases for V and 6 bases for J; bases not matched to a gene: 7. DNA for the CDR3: TGTGCCAGCAGCCACGGGACTAGCGGTAGCAATGAGCAGTTCTTC. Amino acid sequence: CASSHGTSGSNEQFF.

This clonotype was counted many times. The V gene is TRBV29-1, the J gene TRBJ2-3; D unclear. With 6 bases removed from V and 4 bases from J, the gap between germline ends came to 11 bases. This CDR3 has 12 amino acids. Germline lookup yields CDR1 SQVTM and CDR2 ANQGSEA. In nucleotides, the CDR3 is TGCAGCGTCACCCCGGAACCAGATACGCAGTATTTT. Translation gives CSVTPEPDTQYF.

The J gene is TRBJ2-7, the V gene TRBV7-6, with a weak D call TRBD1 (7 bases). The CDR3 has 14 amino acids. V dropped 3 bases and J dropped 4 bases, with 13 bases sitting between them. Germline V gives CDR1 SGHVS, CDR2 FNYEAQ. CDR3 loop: CASSFGGGDYEQYF. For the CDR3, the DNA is TGTGCCAGCAGCTTTGGAGGGGGCGATTACGAGCAGTACTTC.

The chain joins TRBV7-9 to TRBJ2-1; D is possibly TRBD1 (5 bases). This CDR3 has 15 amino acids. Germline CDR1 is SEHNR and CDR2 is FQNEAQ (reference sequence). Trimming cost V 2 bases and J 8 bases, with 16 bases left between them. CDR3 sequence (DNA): TGTGCCAGCAGCTTACAGGGTTCAGTTAGGGATGAGCAGTTCTTC. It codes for CASSLQGSVRDEQFF.

The DNA for the CDR3 is TGTGCCAGCACCCCGGGGCTAGCTGCAGATACGCAGTATTTT. Amino acid sequence: CASTPGLAADTQYF. The rearrangement joins TRBV7-2 to TRBJ2-3, with D possibly being TRBD1 or TRBD2 (5 bases each). This CDR3 has 14 residues. CDR1 SGHTA and CDR2 FQGNSA come from the germline V gene. Trimming took 7 bases from V and 4 from J, leaving 15 bases between them.

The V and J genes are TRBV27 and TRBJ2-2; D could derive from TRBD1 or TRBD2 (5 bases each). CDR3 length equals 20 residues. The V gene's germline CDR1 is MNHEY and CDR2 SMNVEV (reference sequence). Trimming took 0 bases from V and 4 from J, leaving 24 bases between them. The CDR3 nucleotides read TGTGCCAGCAGTTTATCGGGGAGTAATGCAGGGTCCGGTCGCACCGGGGAGCTGTTTTTT. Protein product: CASSLSGSNAGSGRTGELFF.